This T cell receptor (beta chain) was documented in a study of T cells after yellow fever vaccination (dated by TCRdb to 2018 to 2020). For the wider study: The SMART-Seq v4 Ultra Low Input RNA kit was used to prepare libraries from fractions with low cell numbers. Bulk TCR alpha and beta repertoires were sequenced longitudinally to track T-cell clones before and after primary and booster YFV17D yellow fever vaccination. Two healthy male donors made up the cohort, one aged 18 to 29 years and the other aged 30 to 40 years. Blood was collected at multiple timepoints before and after primary and secondary immunization, and bulk PBMC replicates and cell subsets were isolated.

This clonotype was seen repeatedly, ten times or more. This clone's antigen is unknown. No quality values exist for individual bases; no much larger clone is one base distant. The treatment or condition label of this sample denotes: live attenuated yellow fever vaccine strain. At each blood-draw timepoint, two biological replicates of bulk PBMCs were obtained. A standard Ficoll-Paque protocol was used to isolate PBMCs from peripheral blood. TriZol was used to extract RNA from bulk PBMCs, CD4 and CD8 fractions, and dextramer-positive and dextramer-negative fractions. The CDR3 measures 14 amino acids from cysteine to phenylalanine. Of the read, only the CDR3 DNA is kept; its 42 bases are in frame from base 1. The junction carries 16 bases between V and J, which are trimmed by 6 bases and 6 bases respectively. According to the germline V gene, CDR1 reads SGHTA and CDR2 reads FQGNSA. TCR cDNA was made using 5'RACE template switching, a step that added a universal primer site and unique molecular identifiers. Priming for cDNA synthesis came from both the TCR alpha and TCR beta constant segments. Two PCR steps were used to amplify libraries, with sample barcodes and sequencing adapters being added in the second step. Libraries were sequenced on Illumina HiSeq 2500 (2x100 bp) or NovaSeq (2x150 bp). Per the authors' processing: Demultiplexing of reads and collapsing into UMI consensus sequences were performed with MIGEC, and V(D)J alignment was carried out with MiXCR. Clonotypes responding to the vaccine were identified with edgeR on replicate PBMC samples, with the criteria of FDR below 0.01 and a log2 fold change above 5 up to day 15. Each bulk clonotype received a CD4 or CD8 identity based on whether the sequenced CD4 or CD8 repertoire contained that clonotype at higher abundance. TCRdb ran its own pipeline on the public reads, namely fastp trimming at Q25 and MiXCR clone calling, and kept in-frame beta chains. CDR3 protein duplicates are merged, each entry listing the most common genes and DNA. TCRdb's processing, not the authors' own work, is the source of the V and J calls. The sample table lists fewer than 450,000 distinct CDR3 sequences, about 9.9% of them with a count of one. The ten largest clones add up to more than 15% of the sample.

Paper-wide results and their limitations: FACS-sorted repertoires could contain abundant contaminating clonotypes from the bulk population, so computational filtering was required. Most clones expanded after primary vaccination were re-detected after the booster (just under 97% of CD4 and approximately 89% of CD8), suggesting broad memory maintenance. Compared with the primary T-cell response, the secondary T-cell response was faster but weaker, reaching its peak on day 5 rather than on day 15. Only a couple of donors were included in the study, so the extent to which the findings can be generalized is limited. A small fraction of clonotypes showed up in both the CD4 and CD8 compartments, probably as a result of convergent recombination.

The clonotype was recovered from a man between 18 and 29 years old who received the YFV17D yellow fever vaccine. The chain couples TRBV7-2 to TRBJ2-3, with a weak D call of TRBD2 (6 bases match). The sequenced sample was PBMCs, obtained on the day of the first yellow fever vaccination. The bases are TGTGCCAGCAGGCCGCCGGGGGTGGGGGATACGCAGTATTTT. It translates as CASRPPGVGDTQYF.